This TCR beta chain was sequenced during a study of T cell changes during pregnancy in multiple sclerosis. Germline V lookup: CDR1 MRHNA, CDR2 SNTAGT. Trimming pared 6 bases from V and 4 bases from J, leaving 17 bases between. The CDR3 has 15 amino acids. Measured with immunoSEQ multiplex PCR; TCRdb has only the in-frame clones, and not every one. Among approximately 20,000 clones, about 90% were seen once, and the ten largest hold under 10%. The chain employs TRBV6-4 and TRBJ2-3; possible D gene TRBD2, 6 bases. This specimen was CD8+ T cells from peripheral blood mononuclear cells, taken after pregnancy. The TCR originated in a female donor with multiple sclerosis, enrolled in a pregnancy study. CDR3 DNA: TGTGCCAGCAGCGCGGGAAACTTAGAGGCAGATACGCAGTATTTT. This translates into CASSAGNLEADTQYF.